Sequencing of this T cell receptor beta chain was carried out in a study of spatial heterogeneity in lung cancer. Study-level findings and limits: Counts of expanded intratumoral alpha and beta TCRs tracked tumor mutation counts.

The time point was: sample taken at primary tumor resection. This clonotype is medium-sized. What it recognizes is unknown. TCRdb itself ran the 5' RACE reads through MiXCR, one entry per CDR3 protein. The sample has around 13,000 distinct CDR3 sequences, 5.5% to 8.5% seen once. The length of the CDR3 is 15 residues. V lost 5 bases and J lost 0, with 10 bases in between. Germline values: CDR1 SGHTA, CDR2 FQGNSA. V usage is TRBV7-2 and J usage is TRBJ1-4; D perhaps matches TRBD1 (6 bases). The clonotype originates from a female donor with early-stage non-small cell lung cancer. The specimen comprised lung tumor tissue, sampled at surgery. The CDR3 DNA is TGTGCCAGCAGCCGGACAGTGGCAACTAATGAAAAACTGTTTTTT. Its translation is CASSRTVATNEKLFF.